This T cell receptor beta chain was documented in a study of blood T cell repertoires in COVID-19. Authors' processing steps: Estimation of nucleated cell counts was performed using reference gene primer amplification. Repertoires were generated with immunoSEQ multiplex PCR, while TCRdb's copy carries only in-frame clones and drops some. D and trimming were read from the DNA, whereas the V and J calls and clone size are those reported in that table. The sample carries roughly 100,000 clones, approximately 89% recorded once. Germline CDR1 MNHEY, CDR2 SVGEGT. Trimming left V 0 bases short and J 3 bases short, with 19 bases between. CDR3 length equals 18 residues.

Sample: peripheral blood. The clonotype comes from an elderly woman in a cohort sampled during active COVID-19. This chain uses TRBV6-2 or TRBV6-3 with TRBJ2-3, with D maybe TRBD2 (5 bases). In DNA form, the CDR3 reads TGTGCCAGCAGTTACTCGAAACCCATCGGGATGAAAACAGATACGCAGTATTTT. It encodes CASSYSKPIGMKTDTQYF.